This T cell receptor beta chain was sequenced in a study of OX40 agonist ivuxolimab in advanced cancers. TCRdb's copy holds only in-frame clones and misses some; the assay was immunoSEQ multiplex PCR. Counted here are about 80,000 clones, 94% occurring once; the ten biggest clones make up about 11%. Germline V gene data show CDR1 as LNHDA and CDR2 as SQIVND (reference sequence). V trimming: 3 bases; J trimming: 4 bases; junction bases outside the gene matches: 3. The CDR3 extends over 14 amino acids. This receptor was identified in an adult with an advanced solid tumor such as melanoma, head and neck, liver or kidney cancer. V and J are TRBV19 and TRBJ2-7; 10 bases map to TRBD1. The sequencing used CD4+ or CD8+ T cells sorted from blood, collected in a trial of the OX40 agonist ivuxolimab. The CDR3 spells CASSMRTGGYEQYF. For the CDR3, the DNA is TGTGCCAGTAGTATGAGGACAGGGGGATACGAGCAGTACTTC.